These T cell receptor beta chains were read from a single sample in a study of long-term antiretroviral therapy in people with HIV. Assay: immunoSEQ multiplex PCR; the TCRdb copy retains only in-frame clones and omits some. In the table there are around 20,000 clones, more than 75% of which are singletons. The input for sequencing was unsorted PBMCs, taken about 5.7 years after starting antiretroviral therapy. The origin of the receptors is a man younger than 45 with HIV. CDR3s include the opening cysteine and the closing phenylalanine or tryptophan. Fields, in order: clone size, V gene, J gene, D gene, CDR3 DNA, CDR3 protein. D genes are given only for firm matches. Rows may omit the clone size; those that give it use once, few, many or a size class.

.	TRBV2	TRBJ2-1	TRBD2	TGTGCCAGCAGTGCTCAACTAGCGGGAGTTGGCAATGAGCAGTTCTTC	CASSAQLAGVGNEQFF
.	TRBV29-1	TRBJ2-3	.	TGCAGCGTTGGGTACCGTTCCGGGGATACGCAGTATTTT	CSVGYRSGDTQYF
.	TRBV6-5	TRBJ1-3	.	TGTGCCAGCAGTTACTCGGGCGCCTCTGGAAACACCATATATTTT	CASSYSGASGNTIYF
.	TRBV25-1	TRBJ1-2	.	TGTGCCAGCAGTGAATGGTATGGCTACACCTTC	CASSEWYGYTF
.	TRBV19	TRBJ1-2	.	TGTGCCAGTAGTATGGGTGCCGCTACTAACTATGGCTACACCTTC	CASSMGAATNYGYTF
.	TRBV9	TRBJ1-1	.	TGTGCCAGCAGCGTAGCTTCGAGGGGGAACACTGAAGCTTTCTTT	CASSVASRGNTEAFF
.	TRBV7-2	TRBJ2-7	TRBD1	TGTGCCAGCAGCTCAGGGGACAGGGGTAACGAGCAGTACTTC	CASSSGDRGNEQYF
.	TRBV6-1	TRBJ2-7	TRBD1	TGTGCCAGCAGTTGGCGACAGGGGGGGTACGAGCAGTACTTC	CASSWRQGGYEQYF
.	TRBV7-3	TRBJ2-6	.	TGTGCCAGCAGCTTAGCGCAGGGCATCTCTGGGGCCAACGTCCTGACTTTC	CASSLAQGISGANVLTF
.	TRBV19	TRBJ2-6	.	TGTGCCAGTAGTCCTGGGGCCAACGTCCTGACTTTC	CASSPGANVLTF
.	TRBV10-3	TRBJ1-5	.	TGTGCCATCAGTGAGGACACCCACCCCAATCAGCCCCAGCATTTT	CAISEDTHPNQPQHF
.	TRBV10-2	TRBJ2-5	TRBD2	TGCGCCAGCAGTAGGACTAGCGGGGAGACCCAGTACTTC	CASSRTSGETQYF
once	TRBV28	TRBJ1-1	.	TGTGCCAGCAGTTTAAATACGGTTGCGGGTTGGGCTTTCTTT	CASSLNTVAGWAFF
.	TRBV7-2	TRBJ1-1	.	TGTGCCAGCAGCTTAGATGCCGCAGTAGGCACTGAAGCTTTCTTT	CASSLDAAVGTEAFF
.	TRBV7-2	TRBJ2-3	.	TGTGCCAGCAGCTCCCCTACAGATACGCAGTATTTT	CASSSPTDTQYF
once	TRBV6-6	TRBJ1-4	.	TGTGCCAGCGGGACTAATGAAAAACTGTTTTTT	CASGTNEKLFF
.	TRBV6-1	TRBJ2-7	TRBD1	TGTGCCATCGGTGGGACAGGGGGCGACGAGCAGTACTTC	CAIGGTGGDEQYF
.	TRBV7-9	TRBJ2-5	.	TGTGCCACACAAGAGACCCAGTACTTC	CATQETQYF
.	TRBV7-2	TRBJ2-1	.	TGTGCCAGCAGCTTAAGAGGCAGCTCCTACAATGAGCAGTTCTTC	CASSLRGSSYNEQFF
few	TRBV5-1	TRBJ2-7	.	TGCGCCAGCAGTTGGACCAGGGGCTACGAGCAGTACTTC	CASSWTRGYEQYF
.	TRBV5-1	TRBJ2-5	.	TGCGCCAGCAGCTCCCCCATCTCAGAGACCCAGTACTTC	CASSSPISETQYF
once	TRBV2	TRBJ1-1	.	TGTGCCAGCAGTGAAGCACTGGGCTCTATGGCTGAAGCTTTCTTT	CASSEALGSMAEAFF
.	TRBV14	TRBJ1-6	.	TGTGCCAGCAGCCAAGAATTGCCAGGAACATATAATTCACCCCTCCACTTT	CASSQELPGTYNSPLHF
.	TRBV7-9	TRBJ2-3	.	TGTGCCAGCAGCTTACTCACAGATACGCAGTATTTT	CASSLLTDTQYF
.	TRBV10-3	TRBJ1-1	.	TGTGCCATCAGACCCGACGGGGGGGATCGGGGCACTGAAGCTTTCTTT	CAIRPDGGDRGTEAFF
.	TRBV25-1	TRBJ1-5	.	TGTGCCAGCAGCCGGGACAATAGCAATCAGCCCCAGCATTTT	CASSRDNSNQPQHF